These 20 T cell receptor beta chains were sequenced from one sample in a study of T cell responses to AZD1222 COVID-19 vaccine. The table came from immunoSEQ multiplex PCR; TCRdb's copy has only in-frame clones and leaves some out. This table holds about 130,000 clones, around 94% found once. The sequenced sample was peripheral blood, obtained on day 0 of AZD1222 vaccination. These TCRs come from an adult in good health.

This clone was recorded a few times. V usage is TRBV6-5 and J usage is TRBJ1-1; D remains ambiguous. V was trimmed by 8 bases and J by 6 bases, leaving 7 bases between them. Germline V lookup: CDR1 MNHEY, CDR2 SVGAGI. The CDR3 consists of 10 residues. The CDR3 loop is CASGGPEAFF. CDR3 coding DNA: TGTGCCAGCGGAGGGCCTGAAGCTTTCTTT.

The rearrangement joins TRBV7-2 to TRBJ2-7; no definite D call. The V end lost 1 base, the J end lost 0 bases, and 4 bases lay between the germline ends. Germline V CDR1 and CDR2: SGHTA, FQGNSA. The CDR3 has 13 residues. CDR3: CASSLDYSYEQYF. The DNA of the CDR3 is TGTGCCAGCAGCTTAGACTACTCCTACGAGCAGTACTTC.

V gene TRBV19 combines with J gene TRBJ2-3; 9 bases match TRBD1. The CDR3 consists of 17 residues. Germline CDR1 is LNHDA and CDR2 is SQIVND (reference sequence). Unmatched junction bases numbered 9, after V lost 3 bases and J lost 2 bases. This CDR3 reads CASSILPQGAHTDTQYF. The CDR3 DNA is TGTGCCAGTAGTATCCTACCACAGGGGGCTCACACAGATACGCAGTATTTT.

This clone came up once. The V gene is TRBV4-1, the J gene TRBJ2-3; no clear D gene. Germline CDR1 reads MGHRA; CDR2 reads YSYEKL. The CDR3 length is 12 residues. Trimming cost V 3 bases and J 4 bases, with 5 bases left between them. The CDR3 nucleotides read TGCGCCAGCAGCCATACCGCAGATACGCAGTATTTT. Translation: CASSHTADTQYF.

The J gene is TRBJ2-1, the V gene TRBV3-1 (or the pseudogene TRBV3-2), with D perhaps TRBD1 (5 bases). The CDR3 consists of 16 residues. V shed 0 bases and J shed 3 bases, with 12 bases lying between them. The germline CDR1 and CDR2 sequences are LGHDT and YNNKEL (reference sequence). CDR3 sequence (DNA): TGTGCCAGCAGCCAAGATTTAGGGGCTTTCTACAATGAGCAGTTCTTC. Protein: CASSQDLGAFYNEQFF.

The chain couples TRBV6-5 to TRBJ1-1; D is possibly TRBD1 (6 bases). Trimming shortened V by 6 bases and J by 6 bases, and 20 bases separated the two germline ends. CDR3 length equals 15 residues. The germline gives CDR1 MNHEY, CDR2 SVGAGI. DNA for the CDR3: TGTGCCAGCAGGCCGGACTGGGGACAATTTTCTGAAGCTTTCTTT. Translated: CASRPDWGQFSEAFF.

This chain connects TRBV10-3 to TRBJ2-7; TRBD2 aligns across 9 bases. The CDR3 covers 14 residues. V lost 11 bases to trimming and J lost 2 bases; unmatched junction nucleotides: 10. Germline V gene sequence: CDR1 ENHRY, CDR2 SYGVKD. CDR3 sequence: CASRGVAGAYEQYF. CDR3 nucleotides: TGTGCCTCCAGAGGGGTAGCGGGGGCCTACGAGCAGTACTTC.

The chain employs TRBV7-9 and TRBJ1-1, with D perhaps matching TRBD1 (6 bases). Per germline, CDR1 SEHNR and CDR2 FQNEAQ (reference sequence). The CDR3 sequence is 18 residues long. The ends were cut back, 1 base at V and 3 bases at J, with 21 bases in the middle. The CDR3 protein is CASSLGGGFMGEDTEAFF. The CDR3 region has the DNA TGTGCCAGCAGCTTAGGAGGGGGTTTCATGGGGGAAGACACTGAAGCTTTCTTT.

Here the CDR3 reads CASKGGRVADRQETQYF. CDR3 in DNA: TGTGCCAGCAAGGGGGGGAGGGTAGCGGACCGCCAAGAGACCCAGTACTTC. V and J are TRBV21-1 and TRBJ2-5; whether TRBD2, the table's D call, matches the DNA was not checked. TRBV21-1 is annotated as a pseudogene. The CDR3 has 17 residues.

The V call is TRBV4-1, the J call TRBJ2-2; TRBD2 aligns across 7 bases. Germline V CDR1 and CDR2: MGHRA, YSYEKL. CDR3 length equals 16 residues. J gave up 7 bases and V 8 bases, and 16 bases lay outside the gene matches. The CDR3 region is CASPGGSEEVIGELFF. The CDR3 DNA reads TGCGCCAGCCCCGGGGGGTCGGAGGAGGTAATCGGGGAGCTGTTTTTT.

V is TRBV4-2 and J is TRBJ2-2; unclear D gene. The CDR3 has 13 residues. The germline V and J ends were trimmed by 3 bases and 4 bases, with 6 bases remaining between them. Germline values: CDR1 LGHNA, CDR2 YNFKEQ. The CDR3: CASSQSPTGELFF. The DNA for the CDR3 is TGTGCCAGCAGCCAGAGTCCCACCGGGGAGCTGTTTTTT.

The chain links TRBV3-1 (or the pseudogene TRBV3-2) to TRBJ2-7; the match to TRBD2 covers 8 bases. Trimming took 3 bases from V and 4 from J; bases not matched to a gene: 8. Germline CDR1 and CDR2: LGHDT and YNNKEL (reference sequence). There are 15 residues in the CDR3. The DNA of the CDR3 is TGTGCCAGCAGCCACGATGGATCGGGAGGGTACGAGCAGTACTTC. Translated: CASSHDGSGGYEQYF.

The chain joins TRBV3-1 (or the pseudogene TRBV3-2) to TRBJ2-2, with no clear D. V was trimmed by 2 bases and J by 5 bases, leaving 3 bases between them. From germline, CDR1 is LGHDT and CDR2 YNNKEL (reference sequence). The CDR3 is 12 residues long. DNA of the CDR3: TGTGCCAGCAGCCAACGGACCGGGGAGCTGTTTTTT. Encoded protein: CASSQRTGELFF.

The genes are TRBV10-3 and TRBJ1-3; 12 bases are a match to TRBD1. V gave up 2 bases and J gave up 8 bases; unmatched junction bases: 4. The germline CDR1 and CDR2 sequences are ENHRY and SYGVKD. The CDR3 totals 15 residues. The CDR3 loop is CAISEGTGGRDTIYF. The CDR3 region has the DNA TGTGCCATCAGTGAGGGGACAGGGGGCCGGGACACCATATATTTT.

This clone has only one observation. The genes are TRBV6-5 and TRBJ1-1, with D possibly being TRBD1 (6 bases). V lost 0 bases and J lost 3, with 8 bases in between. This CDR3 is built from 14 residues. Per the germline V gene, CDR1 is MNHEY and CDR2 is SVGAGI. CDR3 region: CASSYSAGDTEAFF. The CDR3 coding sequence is TGTGCCAGCAGTTACTCGGCAGGGGACACTGAAGCTTTCTTT.

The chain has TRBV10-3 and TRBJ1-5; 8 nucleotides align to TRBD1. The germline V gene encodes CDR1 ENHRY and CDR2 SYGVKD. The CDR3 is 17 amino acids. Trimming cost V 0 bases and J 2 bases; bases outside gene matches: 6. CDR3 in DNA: TGTGCCATCAGTGAGTCCGGACAGGGTTTTGGCAATCAGCCCCAGCATTTT. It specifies CAISESGQGFGNQPQHF.

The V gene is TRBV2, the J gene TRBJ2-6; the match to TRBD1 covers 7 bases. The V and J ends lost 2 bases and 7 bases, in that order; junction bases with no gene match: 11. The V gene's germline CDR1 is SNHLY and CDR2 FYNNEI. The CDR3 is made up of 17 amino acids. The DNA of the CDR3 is TGTGCCAGCAGTGAATGGACAGGCTCAAGTATAGCCAACGTCCTGACTTTC. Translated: CASSEWTGSSIANVLTF.

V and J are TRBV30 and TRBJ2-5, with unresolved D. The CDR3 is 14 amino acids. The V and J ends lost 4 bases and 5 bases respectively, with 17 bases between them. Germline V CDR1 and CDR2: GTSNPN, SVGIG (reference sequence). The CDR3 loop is CAWTATTLEETQYF. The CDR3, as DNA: TGTGCCTGGACCGCCACTACGCTTGAGGAGACCCAGTACTTC.

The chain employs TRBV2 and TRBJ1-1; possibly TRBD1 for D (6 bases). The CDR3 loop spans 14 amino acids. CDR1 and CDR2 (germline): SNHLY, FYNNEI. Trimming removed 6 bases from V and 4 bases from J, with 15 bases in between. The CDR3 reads CASREQGRSTEAFF. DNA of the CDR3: TGTGCCAGCAGGGAACAGGGAAGAAGCACTGAAGCTTTCTTT.

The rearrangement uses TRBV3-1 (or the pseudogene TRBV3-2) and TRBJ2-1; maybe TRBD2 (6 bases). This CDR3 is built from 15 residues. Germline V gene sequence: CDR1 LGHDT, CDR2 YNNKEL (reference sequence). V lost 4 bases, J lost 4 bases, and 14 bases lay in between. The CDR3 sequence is CASSPGTRAYNEQFF. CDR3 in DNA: TGTGCCAGCAGCCCCGGGACTCGGGCGTACAATGAGCAGTTCTTC.